One and the same sample provided the 6 T cell receptor beta chains below, sequenced in a study of beta chain features in type 1 diabetes (dated by TCRdb to the late 2010s). No antigen is known for these receptors. Results and caveats for the whole study, not just this receptor: A moderate but significant shortening of TCRB CDR3 length was observed in type 1 diabetes patients in all four CD4+ subsets.

Library prep was done by the immunoSEQ multiplex PCR assay. The entire amount of isolated RNA was reverse transcribed using the High Capacity cDNA Reverse Transcription Kit, so the sequenced TCRB transcripts were expressed ones. TCRdb obtained this table from immuneACCESS and retained in-frame rearrangements with V and J assigned. These tables miss some clones; where compared with another copy, unresolved V genes account for less than half of the shortfall, and the remainder is unexplained. Here the sample has about 150,000 clones; 10% to 15% occur a single time. The ten biggest clones cover under 1.5% of the sample. Sequenced sample: central memory CD4+ T cells from blood. The receptors shown here come from a man aged 18 to 29 with type 1 diabetes.

This clone turned up a few times. The chain links TRBV30 to TRBJ1-5; D remains ambiguous. This CDR3 has 14 amino acids. The V end lost 0 bases, the J end lost 3 bases, and 9 bases lay between the germline ends. Germline assignment: CDR1 GTSNPN and CDR2 SVGIG (reference sequence). The CDR3 is CAWSVGLFNQPQHF. DNA of the CDR3: TGTGCCTGGAGTGTGGGTCTCTTCAATCAGCCCCAGCATTTT. The full variable domain, with the rest looked up from reference TRBV30 and TRBJ1-5, is SQTIHQWPATLVQPVGSPLSLECTVEGTSNPNLYWYRQAAGRGLQLLFYSVGIGQISSEVPQNLSASRPQDRQFILSSKKLLLSDSGFYLCAWSVGLFNQPQHFGDGTRLSIL.

The sample holds many counts of this clone. DNA of the CDR3: TGTGCCAGCCTGGACAGCAACACTGAAGCTTTCTTT. Its protein product is CASLDSNTEAFF. This sequence joins TRBV6-5 and TRBJ1-1; maybe TRBD1 (6 bases). Germline CDR1 MNHEY, CDR2 SVGAGI. V lost 8 bases and J 2 bases, leaving 9 bases between the germline ends. The CDR3 has 12 amino acids.

The V call is TRBV6-5, the J call TRBJ2-3, with a weak D call TRBD2 (5 bases). This CDR3 contains 13 residues. V shed 6 bases and J shed 6 bases, with 13 bases lying between them. Germline CDR1 and CDR2: MNHEY and SVGAGI. The CDR3 DNA reads TGTGCCAGCAGGTCGGCGGGTTCCGATACGCAGTATTTT. Amino acid sequence: CASRSAGSDTQYF.

This clone was counted only a few times. The chain recombines TRBV29-1 with TRBJ1-4, with D unclear. Germline lookup yields CDR1 SQVTM and CDR2 ANQGSEA. V was clipped by 4 bases and J by 3 bases, with 15 bases between them. This CDR3 contains 15 residues. The CDR3 DNA reads as TGCAGCGTTGTGCAGCAGAATGATCCTAATGAAAAACTGTTTTTT. This encodes CSVVQQNDPNEKLFF.

The genes are TRBV28 and TRBJ2-5; 9 nucleotides align to TRBD1. V shed 0 bases and J 4 bases; nucleotides not matched to a gene: 3. CDR1 MDHEN and CDR2 SYDVKM come from the germline V gene. The length of the CDR3 is 15 residues. CDR3 sequence: CASSLWDRGGETQYF. DNA of the CDR3: TGTGCCAGCAGTTTATGGGACAGGGGCGGAGAGACCCAGTACTTC.

V gene TRBV5-6 combines with J gene TRBJ2-7; D call uncertain. V was cut by 2 bases and J by 7 bases, with 16 bases left in between. Germline V gives CDR1 SGHDT, CDR2 YYEEEE. CDR3 length: 14 residues. This CDR3 is CASSLVVAASEQYF. The CDR3, as DNA: TGTGCCAGCAGCTTAGTCGTGGCTGCCTCTGAGCAGTACTTC.